These 13 T cell receptor beta chains share one sample of origin, sequenced in a study of T-cell reconstitution after alpha-beta-depleted transplantation in children. A library of TCRbeta sequences, prepared with unique molecular identifiers, was generated. TCRdb reanalysed the PCR reads using MiXCR and keeps one entry per CDR3 protein. The sample yields around 960,000 distinct CDR3 sequences, about 29% seen once. The sequencing here drew on PBMCs, mostly from graft donor cells, taken 360 days after TCRalphabeta/CD19-depleted stem cell transplant. The receptors derive from a boy under two years old who had a stem cell transplant for SCID, so the T cells may come from the graft donor.

Comments on this clonotype: This may be a read error: a much more frequent sequence differs by one nucleotide. The chain employs TRBV6-5 and TRBJ2-5; 9 bases agree with TRBD1. The CDR3 length is 12 residues. With 4 bases clipped from V and 7 bases from J, the junction kept 1 base outside the gene matches. Germline loops: CDR1 MNHEY, CDR2 SVGAGI. Here the CDR3 DNA reads TGTGCCAGCAGTTCGGACAGGGGGACCCAGTACTTC. Translating gives CASSSDRGTQYF.

CDR3 sequence: CSARRGVGETQYF. CDR3 nucleotide sequence: TGCAGTGCTAGACGCGGGGTGGGGGAGACCCAGTACTTC. The rearrangement links TRBV20-1 to TRBJ2-5, with a possible D match to TRBD2 (6 bases). CDR1 and CDR2 from the germline V gene are DFQATT and SNEGSKA (reference sequence). With 2 bases removed from V and 5 bases from J, the gap between germline ends came to 12 bases. CDR3 length equals 13 residues.

The CDR3: CASRPAGGLSYNEQFF. The CDR3 region has the DNA TGTGCCAGCCGGCCGGCAGGGGGACTTTCCTACAATGAGCAGTTCTTC. V is TRBV18 and J is TRBJ2-1; D perhaps matches TRBD1 (7 bases). V dropped 8 bases and J dropped 1 base, with 18 bases sitting between them. The germline V gene has CDR1 KGHSH and CDR2 LQKENI. The CDR3 contains 16 residues. Looking up the rest from reference TRBV18 and TRBJ2-1 gives the full variable domain: NAGVMQNPRHLVRRRGQEARLRCSPMKGHSHVYWYRQLPEEGLKFMVYLQKENIIDESGMPKERFSAEFPKEGPSILRIQQVVRGDSAAYFCASRPAGGLSYNEQFFGPGTRLTVL.

This clonotype turned up a few times. This sequence joins TRBV20-1 and TRBJ2-3; D might be TRBD2 (5 bases). The CDR3 is 15 residues long. V was pared by 1 base and J by 4 bases, with 15 bases between. Per the germline V gene, CDR1 is DFQATT and CDR2 is SNEGSKA (reference sequence). The CDR3 region is CSARVGPSGADTQYF. CDR3 in DNA: TGCAGTGCTAGAGTCGGACCAAGCGGAGCAGATACGCAGTATTTT.

This clonotype appeared a few times. CDR3 sequence reads: CASSWGQGRDTGELFF. As DNA, the CDR3 is TGCGCCAGCAGCTGGGGACAGGGAAGGGACACCGGGGAGCTGTTTTTT. The genes are TRBV5-1 and TRBJ2-2; 9 bases agree with TRBD1. The germline V gene has CDR1 SGHRS and CDR2 YFSETQ. The CDR3 covers 16 residues. V lost 3 bases and J lost 3; bases outside the gene matches: 6.

V gene TRBV7-2 combines with J gene TRBJ2-3, with D possibly matching TRBD2 (5 bases). The CDR3 has 16 residues. With 2 bases removed from V and 1 base from J, the gap between germline ends came to 13 bases. The V gene's germline CDR1 is SGHTA and CDR2 FQGNSA. The DNA of the CDR3 is TGTGCCAGCAGCTTACAGTGGACGGAGGGCACAGATACGCAGTATTTT. This translates into CASSLQWTEGTDTQYF.

J is TRBJ2-1 and V is TRBV3-1; 12 bases align to TRBD2. The V segment lost 4 bases and the J segment 0 bases; nucleotides outside the gene matches: 16. Germline assignment: CDR1 LGHDT and CDR2 YNNKEL (reference sequence). The CDR3 contains 21 residues. Here the CDR3 reads CASSPELPWASGGASYNEQFF. Written as DNA, the CDR3 is TGTGCCAGCAGCCCAGAATTGCCGTGGGCTAGCGGGGGGGCCTCCTACAATGAGCAGTTCTTC.

In its sample, this clonotype was seen many times. This chain links TRBV4-1 with TRBJ2-2, with D tentatively TRBD2 (6 bases). CDR3 size: 14 residues. Trimming stripped 5 bases from V and 6 bases from J, with 13 bases between. Germline loops: CDR1 MGHRA, CDR2 YSYEKL. The CDR3 is CASSSRLDPGELFF. CDR3 nucleotide sequence: TGCGCCAGCAGCAGCCGACTAGACCCCGGGGAGCTGTTTTTT.

The rearrangement links TRBV28 to TRBJ2-3, with 10 bases lining up with TRBD1. The CDR3 extends over 15 amino acids. Germline V lookup: CDR1 MDHEN, CDR2 SYDVKM. The ends lost 3 bases at V and 6 bases at J; junction bases unmatched: 6. Written as DNA, the CDR3 is TGTGCCAGCAGTTTCGGCGGGACAGGGGTTGATACGCAGTATTTT. Its translation is CASSFGGTGVDTQYF.

V and J are TRBV4-1 and TRBJ2-3; 14 bases fit TRBD2. This CDR3 is 21 amino acids long. V was clipped by 4 bases and J by 1 base; unmatched bases: 16. Looked up from germline, CDR1 is MGHRA and CDR2 is YSYEKL. The CDR3 DNA reads TGCGCCAGCAGCCCCTTCCCCCAGACTAGCGGGGGGGCCGGGGGCACAGATACGCAGTATTTT. Encoded protein: CASSPFPQTSGGAGGTDTQYF.

V is TRBV4-1 and J is TRBJ2-4, with 9 positions matching TRBD1. The CDR3 is 20 residues long. Germline loops: CDR1 MGHRA, CDR2 YSYEKL. The V and J ends lost 3 bases and 1 base, in that order; junction bases with no gene match: 16. This chain's CDR3 is CASSQVGGQGWGSAKNIQYF. The CDR3, as DNA: TGCGCCAGCAGCCAGGTGGGGGGACAGGGATGGGGGAGCGCCAAAAACATTCAGTACTTC.

J is TRBJ1-2 and V is TRBV4-2, with D hard to call. The CDR3 length is 12 residues. Germline CDR1 is LGHNA and CDR2 is YNFKEQ. Between the trimmed V and J ends, which lost 4 bases and 5 bases, there was a span of 8 bases. In DNA, the CDR3 is TGTGCCAGCAGCCTGAACATATATGGCTACACCTTC. Encoded protein: CASSLNIYGYTF.

This chain uses TRBV7-9 with TRBJ1-1; a possible D gene is TRBD1 (5 bases). CDR3 size: 15 residues. Trimming shortened V by 2 bases and J by 4 bases, and 14 bases separated the two germline ends. CDR1 SEHNR and CDR2 FQNEAQ come from the germline V gene (reference sequence). The CDR3 coding sequence is TGTGCCAGCAGCTTAATGGGGGTGAGGGCCACTGAAGCTTTCTTT. Its protein is CASSLMGVRATEAFF.